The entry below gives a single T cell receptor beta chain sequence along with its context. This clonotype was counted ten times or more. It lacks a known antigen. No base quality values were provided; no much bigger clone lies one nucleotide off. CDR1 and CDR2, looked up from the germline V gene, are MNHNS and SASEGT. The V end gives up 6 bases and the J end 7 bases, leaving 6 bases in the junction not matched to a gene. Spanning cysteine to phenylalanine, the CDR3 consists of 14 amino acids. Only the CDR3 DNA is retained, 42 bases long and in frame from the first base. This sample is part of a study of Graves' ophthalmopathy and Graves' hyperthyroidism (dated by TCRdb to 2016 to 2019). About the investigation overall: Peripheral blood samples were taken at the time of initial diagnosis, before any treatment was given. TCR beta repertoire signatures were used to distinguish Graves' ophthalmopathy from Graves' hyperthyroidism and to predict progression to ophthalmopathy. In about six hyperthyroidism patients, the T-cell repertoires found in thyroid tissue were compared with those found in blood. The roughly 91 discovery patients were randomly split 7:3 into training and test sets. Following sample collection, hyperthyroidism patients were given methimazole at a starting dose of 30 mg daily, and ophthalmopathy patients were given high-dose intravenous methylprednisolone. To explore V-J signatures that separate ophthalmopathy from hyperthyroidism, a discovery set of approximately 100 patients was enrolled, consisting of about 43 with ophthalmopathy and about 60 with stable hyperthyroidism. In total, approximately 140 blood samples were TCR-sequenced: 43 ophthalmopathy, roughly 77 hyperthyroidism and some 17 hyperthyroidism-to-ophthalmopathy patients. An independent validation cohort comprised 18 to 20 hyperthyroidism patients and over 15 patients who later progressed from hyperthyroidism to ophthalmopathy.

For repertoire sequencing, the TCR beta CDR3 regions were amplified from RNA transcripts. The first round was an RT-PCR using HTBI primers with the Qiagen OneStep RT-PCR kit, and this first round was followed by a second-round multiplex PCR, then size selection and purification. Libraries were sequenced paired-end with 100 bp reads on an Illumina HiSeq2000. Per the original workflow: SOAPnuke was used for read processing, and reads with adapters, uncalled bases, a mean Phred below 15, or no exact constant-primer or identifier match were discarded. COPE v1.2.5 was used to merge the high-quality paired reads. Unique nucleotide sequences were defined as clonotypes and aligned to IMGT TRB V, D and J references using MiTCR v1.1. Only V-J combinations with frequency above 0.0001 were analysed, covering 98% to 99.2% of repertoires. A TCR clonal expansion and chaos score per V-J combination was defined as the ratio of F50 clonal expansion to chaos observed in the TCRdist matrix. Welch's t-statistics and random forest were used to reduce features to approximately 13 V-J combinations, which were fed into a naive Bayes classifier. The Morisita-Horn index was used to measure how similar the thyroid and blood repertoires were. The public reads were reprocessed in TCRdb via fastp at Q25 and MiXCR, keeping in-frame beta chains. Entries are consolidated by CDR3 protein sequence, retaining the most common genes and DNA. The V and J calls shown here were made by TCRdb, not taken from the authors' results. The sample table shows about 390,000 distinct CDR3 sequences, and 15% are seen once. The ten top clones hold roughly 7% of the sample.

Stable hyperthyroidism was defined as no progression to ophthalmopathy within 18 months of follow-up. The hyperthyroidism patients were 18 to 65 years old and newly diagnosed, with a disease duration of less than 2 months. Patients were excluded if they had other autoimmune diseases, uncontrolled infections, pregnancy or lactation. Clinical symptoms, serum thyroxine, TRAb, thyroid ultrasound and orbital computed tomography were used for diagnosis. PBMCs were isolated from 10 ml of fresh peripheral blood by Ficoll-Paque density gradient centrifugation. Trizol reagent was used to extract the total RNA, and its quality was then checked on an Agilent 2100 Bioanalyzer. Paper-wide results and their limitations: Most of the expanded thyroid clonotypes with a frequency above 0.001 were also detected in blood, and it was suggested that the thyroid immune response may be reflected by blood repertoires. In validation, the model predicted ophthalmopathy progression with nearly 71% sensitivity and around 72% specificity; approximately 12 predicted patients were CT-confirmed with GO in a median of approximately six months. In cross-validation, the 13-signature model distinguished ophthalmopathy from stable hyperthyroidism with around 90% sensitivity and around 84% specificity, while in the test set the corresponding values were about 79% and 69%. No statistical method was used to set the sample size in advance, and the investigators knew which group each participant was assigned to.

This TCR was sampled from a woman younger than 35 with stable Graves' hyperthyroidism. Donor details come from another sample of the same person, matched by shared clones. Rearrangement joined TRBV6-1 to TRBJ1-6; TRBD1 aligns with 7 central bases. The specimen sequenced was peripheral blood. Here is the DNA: TGTGCCAGCAGACTTGACAGGGTGAATTCACCCCTCCACTTT. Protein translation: CASRLDRVNSPLHF.